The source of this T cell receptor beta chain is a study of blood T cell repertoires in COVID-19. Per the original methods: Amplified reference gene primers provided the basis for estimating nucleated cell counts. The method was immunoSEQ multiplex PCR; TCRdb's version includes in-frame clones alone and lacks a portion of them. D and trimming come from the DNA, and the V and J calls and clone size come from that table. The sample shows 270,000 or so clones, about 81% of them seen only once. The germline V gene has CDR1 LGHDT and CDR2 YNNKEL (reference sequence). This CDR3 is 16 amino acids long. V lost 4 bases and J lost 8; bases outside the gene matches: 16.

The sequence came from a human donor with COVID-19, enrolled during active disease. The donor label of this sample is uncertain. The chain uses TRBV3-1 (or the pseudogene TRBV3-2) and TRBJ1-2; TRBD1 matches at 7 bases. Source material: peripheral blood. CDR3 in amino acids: CASSLPTGEGSRGYTF. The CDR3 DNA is TGTGCCAGCAGCCTTCCCACAGGGGAAGGTAGTAGAGGCTACACCTTC.